Following are 26 T cell receptor beta chains from one sample sequenced in a study of T cell changes during pregnancy in multiple sclerosis. Assay: immunoSEQ multiplex PCR; the TCRdb copy retains only in-frame clones and omits some. In the table there are about 50,000 clones, around 90% of which are singletons. Specimen: CD4+ T cells from peripheral blood mononuclear cells, collected after pregnancy. The receptors originated from a female donor with multiple sclerosis, enrolled in a pregnancy study.

The J gene is TRBJ1-2, the V gene TRBV7-9, with D possibly TRBD1 on 6 matching bases. Trimming stripped 3 bases from V and 4 bases from J, with 9 bases between. This CDR3 is 13 amino acids long. Germline-derived CDR1 and CDR2 are SEHNR and FQNEAQ (reference sequence). CDR3 sequence reads: CASSFGQLYGYTF. The CDR3 nucleotides are TGTGCCAGCAGCTTCGGACAGCTCTATGGCTACACCTTC.

The chain links TRBV28 to TRBJ2-7; TRBD1 aligns across 8 bases. J gave up 0 bases and V 5 bases, and 3 bases lay outside the gene matches. This CDR3 spans 14 amino acids. CDR1 is MDHEN, CDR2 SYDVKM, per germline. DNA for the CDR3: TGTGCCAGCAGTGGGACAGGTTACTCCTACGAGCAGTACTTC. This sequence encodes CASSGTGYSYEQYF.

This rearrangement joins TRBV25-1 to TRBJ2-5, with 8 positions matching TRBD2. The V and J ends lost 7 bases and 5 bases, in that order; junction bases with no gene match: 3. The germline V gene has CDR1 MGHDK and CDR2 SYGVNS. This CDR3 spans 12 amino acids. The CDR3 here is CASMRGVETQYF. CDR3 DNA sequence: TGTGCCAGCATGCGGGGGGTGGAGACCCAGTACTTC.

J is TRBJ2-5 and V is TRBV28; perhaps TRBD1 as D (5 bases). The CDR3 extends over 15 amino acids. Germline V CDR1 and CDR2: MDHEN, SYDVKM. V lost 2 bases to trimming and J lost 5 bases, with 15 bases between them. The CDR3 region has the DNA TGTGCCAGCAGTTTACCCCGCAGGGCAGGGGAGACCCAGTACTTC. It codes for CASSLPRRAGETQYF. The whole variable domain, remainder taken from reference TRBV28 and TRBJ2-5, is DVKVTQSSRYLVKRTGEKVFLECVQDMDHENMFWYRQDPGLGLRLIYFSYDVKMKEKGDIPEGYSVSREKKERFSLILESASTNQTSMYLCASSLPRRAGETQYFGPGTRLLVL.

V is TRBV30 and J is TRBJ2-5, with TRBD1 matching 7 bases. V gave up 0 bases and J gave up 4 bases; unmatched junction bases: 2. The CDR3 length is 13 residues. Germline-derived CDR1 and CDR2 are GTSNPN and SVGIG (reference sequence). The CDR3 reads CAWSVRQGETQYF. The CDR3 bases are TGTGCCTGGAGTGTAAGACAGGGAGAGACCCAGTACTTC.

The chain uses TRBV28 and TRBJ2-1, with TRBD2 identical over 7 bases. In germline, CDR1 is MDHEN, CDR2 SYDVKM. After removal of 3 bases from V and 5 bases from J, the junction contained 4 bases not matched to a gene. This CDR3 has 14 amino acids. CDR3: CASSLTSTDNEQFF. The DNA of the CDR3 is TGTGCCAGCAGTTTGACTAGCACCGACAATGAGCAGTTCTTC.

The CDR3 loop reads CASSLAGLAGGPGGNEQFF. CDR3 nucleotide sequence: TGTGCCAGCAGCTTGGCGGGACTAGCGGGAGGGCCCGGCGGCAATGAGCAGTTCTTC. J is TRBJ2-1 and V is TRBV5-5; 16 bases align to TRBD2. The V segment lost 0 bases and the J segment 6 bases; nucleotides outside the gene matches: 9. The CDR3 is made up of 19 amino acids. From germline, CDR1 is SGHKS and CDR2 YYEKEE (reference sequence).

The V call is TRBV27, the J call TRBJ1-3, with 7 bases that match TRBD1. There are 15 residues in the CDR3. Germline trimming cut 6 bases from V and 0 bases from J; bases unmatched to any gene: 5. Per the germline V gene, CDR1 is MNHEY and CDR2 is SMNVEV (reference sequence). In DNA, the CDR3 is TGTGCCAGCAGACGCGGGACAGACTCTGGAAACACCATATATTTT. It is translated as CASRRGTDSGNTIYF.

The CDR3 region is CASSLQGLGGDTQYF. The DNA for the CDR3 is TGTGCCAGCAGCTTACAGGGACTAGGAGGGGATACGCAGTATTTT. This rearrangement joins TRBV7-2 to TRBJ2-3, with 8 bases aligning to TRBD2. The CDR3 is 15 amino acids. Germline assignment: CDR1 SGHTA and CDR2 FQGNSA. V dropped 2 bases and J dropped 6; count of bases not matched to a gene: 7. Full variable domain (missing parts from reference TRBV7-2 and TRBJ2-3): GAGVSQSPSNKVTEKGKDVELRCDPISGHTALYWYRQSLGQGLEFLIYFQGNSAPDKSGLPSDRFSAERTGGSVSTLTIQRTQQEDSAVYLCASSLQGLGGDTQYFGPGTRLTVL.

The CDR3 protein is CASSSPSRDKRRFF. CDR3 DNA sequence: TGTGCCAGCAGTTCCCCGAGCCGGGACAAGAGGCGGTTCTTC. J is TRBJ2-1 and V is TRBV27, with D possibly being TRBD1 (6 bases). Trimming cost V 4 bases and J 15 bases, with 22 bases left between them. Germline loops: CDR1 MNHEY, CDR2 SMNVEV (reference sequence). This CDR3 region has 14 residues.

J is TRBJ2-1 and V is TRBV5-1; 10 positions match TRBD2. Unmatched junction bases numbered 5, after V lost 2 bases and J lost 6 bases. Looked up from germline, CDR1 is SGHRS and CDR2 is YFSETQ. The CDR3 length is 15 residues. CDR3 in amino acids: CASSLDSSGGNEQFF. The CDR3 bases are TGCGCCAGCAGCTTAGATTCTAGCGGGGGCAATGAGCAGTTCTTC.

The V gene is TRBV7-3, the J gene TRBJ2-1, with D tentatively TRBD1 (5 bases). CDR3 size: 16 residues. V was cut by 6 bases and J by 10 bases, with 25 bases left in between. CDR1 SGHTA and CDR2 FQGTGA come from the germline V gene. CDR3 coding DNA: TGTGCCAGCAGACAAGATTACGAGGCCGGACATGGAGAGCAGTTCTTC. Protein product: CASRQDYEAGHGEQFF.

This CDR3 reads CASSSVAGGRLNEQFF. The CDR3 nucleotides read TGTGCCAGCAGCTCCGTAGCGGGAGGGAGATTGAATGAGCAGTTCTTC. The gene calls are TRBV7-9 and TRBJ2-1, with 11 bases that match TRBD2. Germline-derived CDR1 and CDR2 are SEHNR and FQNEAQ (reference sequence). The CDR3 has 16 residues. The trim removed 4 bases at V and 7 bases at J, leaving 9 bases unmatched.

The chain has TRBV6-6 and TRBJ2-3; TRBD1 matches at 10 bases. CDR1 is MNHNY and CDR2 is SVGAGI in the germline V gene (reference sequence). CDR3 size: 15 residues. V lost 9 bases and J lost 8; bases outside the gene matches: 14. CDR3 coding DNA: TGTGCCAGTTCTCCGGGACAGGGGACGCTGGGTACGCAGTATTTT. It codes for CASSPGQGTLGTQYF.

V is TRBV4-1 and J is TRBJ2-1; tentatively, D is TRBD2 (6 bases). Per the germline V gene, CDR1 is MGHRA and CDR2 is YSYEKL. The CDR3 is 14 amino acids. V was cut by 3 bases and J by 9 bases, with 15 bases left in between. This chain's CDR3 is CASSQGTRFGEQFF. The CDR3 coding sequence is TGCGCCAGCAGCCAGGGGACTCGTTTTGGTGAGCAGTTCTTC.

There are a few counts of this clone. The chain recombines TRBV4-3 with TRBJ2-1; D possibly corresponds to TRBD2 (6 bases). The CDR3 covers 18 residues. V lost 0 bases and J 3 bases, leaving 18 bases between the germline ends. Germline V lookup: CDR1 LGHNA, CDR2 YSLEER. CDR3 sequence (DNA): TGCGCCAGCAGCCAAGAGAGATCGGGGGACGGACACTACAATGAGCAGTTCTTC. This codes for CASSQERSGDGHYNEQFF.

This chain uses TRBV25-1 with TRBJ2-3; tentatively, D is TRBD2 (6 bases). The V end lost 3 bases, the J end lost 1 base, and 17 bases lay between the germline ends. From germline, CDR1 is MGHDK and CDR2 SYGVNS. The CDR3 is 17 residues long. The CDR3 DNA sequence: TGTGCCAGCAGTGACTTCTCCCGGGAGACGGGCACAGATACGCAGTATTTT. This translates into CASSDFSRETGTDTQYF.

V gene TRBV2 combines with J gene TRBJ1-2; maybe TRBD1 (5 bases). This CDR3 has 17 residues. Trimming shortened V by 2 bases and J by 5 bases, and 21 bases separated the two germline ends. Germline V lookup: CDR1 SNHLY, CDR2 FYNNEI. CDR3 DNA: TGTGCCAGCAGTGAAACCTGGGCTAAGGGGAAGAGATATGGCTACACCTTC. Its translation: CASSETWAKGKRYGYTF.

The gene calls are TRBV10-1 and TRBJ2-1; TRBD2 agrees at 8 bases. V lost 5 bases, J lost 7 bases, and 10 bases stayed unmatched. Germline values: CDR1 WNHNN, CDR2 SYGVQD (reference sequence). This CDR3 has 15 residues. The CDR3 sequence is CASSIGSGTPNEQFF. DNA of the CDR3: TGCGCCAGCAGTATCGGTAGCGGGACACCGAATGAGCAGTTCTTC.

The rearrangement joins TRBV2 to TRBJ2-7; 7 bases map to TRBD1. CDR1 is SNHLY and CDR2 is FYNNEI in the germline V gene. This CDR3 has 18 residues. Trimming took 0 bases from V and 2 from J; bases not matched to a gene: 13. The chain's CDR3 is CASSEALLWDRLTYEQYF. CDR3 nucleotides: TGTGCCAGCAGTGAAGCGCTTCTCTGGGACAGATTAACCTACGAGCAGTACTTC.

The genes are TRBV7-2 and TRBJ1-5; D is unclear. This CDR3 region has 15 residues. Trimming took 5 bases from V and 0 from J, leaving 11 bases between them. The V gene's germline CDR1 is SGHTA and CDR2 FQGNSA. The CDR3 loop is CASSPEPYSNQPQHF. The CDR3 DNA sequence: TGTGCCAGCAGCCCTGAGCCGTATAGCAATCAGCCCCAGCATTTT. Full variable domain (remainder filled in from reference TRBV7-2 and TRBJ1-5): GAGVSQSPSNKVTEKGKDVELRCDPISGHTALYWYRQSLGQGLEFLIYFQGNSAPDKSGLPSDRFSAERTGGSVSTLTIQRTQQEDSAVYLCASSPEPYSNQPQHFGDGTRLSIL.

This chain joins TRBV27 and TRBJ2-1; D is possibly TRBD1 (7 bases). CDR1 is MNHEY and CDR2 is SMNVEV in the germline V gene (reference sequence). The CDR3 has 15 residues. V shed 7 bases and J shed 2 bases, with 15 bases lying between them. CDR3 DNA sequence: TGTGCCAGCACAGGGGGGTACAAGGCCTACAATGAGCAGTTCTTC. This gives the protein CASTGGYKAYNEQFF.

This sequence joins TRBV5-8 and TRBJ2-7, with TRBD1 matching over 9 bases. There are 19 residues in the CDR3. Germline trimming cut 5 bases from V and 3 bases from J; bases unmatched to any gene: 21. Germline V gives CDR1 SGHTS, CDR2 YDEGEE. The CDR3, as DNA: TGTGCCAGCAGTCCGGCCCTTCCGGGACAGGGAAATTTTGGCTACGAGCAGTACTTC. Residues: CASSPALPGQGNFGYEQYF.

This chain joins TRBV30 and TRBJ2-5, with a tentative D call TRBD1 (5 bases). Between the trimmed V and J ends, which lost 3 bases and 9 bases, there was a span of 14 bases. The germline gives CDR1 GTSNPN, CDR2 SVGIG (reference sequence). The CDR3 covers 12 residues. CDR3 DNA: TGTGCCTGGAGCTCAGGCCCCAGGGCCCAGTACTTC. This codes for CAWSSGPRAQYF. Looking up the rest from reference TRBV30 and TRBJ2-5 gives the full variable domain: SQTIHQWPATLVQPVGSPLSLECTVEGTSNPNLYWYRQAAGRGLQLLFYSVGIGQISSEVPQNLSASRPQDRQFILSSKKLLLSDSGFYLCAWSSGPRAQYFGPGTRLLVL.

The chain is built from TRBV30 and TRBJ2-2; 10 nucleotides match TRBD2. V lost 4 bases, J lost 4 bases, and 12 bases stayed unmatched. CDR3 length: 17 amino acids. Per the germline V gene, CDR1 is GTSNPN and CDR2 is SVGIG (reference sequence). This chain's CDR3 is CAWNSGTSVGGTGELFF. The CDR3 DNA is TGTGCCTGGAACTCGGGGACTAGCGTGGGTGGCACCGGGGAGCTGTTTTTT.

This clone has a single count. The chain has TRBV30 and TRBJ1-2; D gene uncertain. The CDR3 has 13 amino acids. Germline values: CDR1 GTSNPN, CDR2 SVGIG (reference sequence). V dropped 6 bases and J dropped 5 bases, with 16 bases sitting between them. The CDR3 DNA reads as TGTGCCTGTTACCCCTCCGGGAGGTATGGCTACACCTTC. It codes for CACYPSGRYGYTF.